The next 14 T cell receptor beta chains were all read from a single sample in a study of cytomegalovirus exposure and HLA in healthy donors. The study ran its PCR with 60 Vbeta and 13 Jbeta primers. TCRdb keeps only in-frame clones here, not all; method: immunoSEQ multiplex PCR. The data contain 60,000 to 80,000 clones, approximately 67% of them singletons. The material sequenced was PBMCs. The receptors derive from a man aged 30 to 45 in good health and CMV-seronegative.

V usage is TRBV10-3 and J usage is TRBJ1-5, with 12 positions matching TRBD1. The CDR3 runs 17 residues. Germline CDR1 ENHRY, CDR2 SYGVKD. V was pared by 10 bases and J by 5 bases, with 15 bases of the junction left unmatched. DNA for the CDR3: TGTGCCACTGCTCGGGACAGGGGGCTTCCAGGCCATCAGCCCCAGCATTTT. Translating gives CATARDRGLPGHQPQHF.

The chain has TRBV4-2 and TRBJ1-5; TRBD1 might be the D (6 bases). Germline V gene lookup returns CDR1 LGHNA and CDR2 YNFKEQ. The CDR3 has 18 residues. The ends were cut back, 0 bases at V and 4 bases at J, with 19 bases in the middle. In DNA, the CDR3 is TGTGCCAGCAGCCAAGATGCGTGGCGGGGGGCGGAAAATCAGCCCCAGCATTTT. This encodes CASSQDAWRGAENQPQHF.

The rearrangement links TRBV15 to TRBJ2-3; 7 bases are shared with TRBD2. V lost 4 bases and J lost 5; bases outside the gene matches: 6. In germline, CDR1 is LNHNV, CDR2 YYDKDF (reference sequence). CDR3 size: 14 residues. CDR3 amino acids: CATSTWGGQDTQYF. The CDR3 DNA follows: TGTGCCACCAGCACATGGGGAGGGCAAGATACGCAGTATTTT.

The V gene is TRBV19, the J gene TRBJ1-6, with D possibly TRBD1 on 6 matching bases. CDR1 and CDR2 (germline): LNHDA, SQIVND (reference sequence). The CDR3 is 16 amino acids. V was shortened by 3 bases and J by 3 bases, with 12 bases between the two germline ends. The CDR3 DNA is TGTGCCAGTAGTATGGGGGGGGACATCTATAATTCACCCCTCCACTTT. Protein product: CASSMGGDIYNSPLHF.

The V and J genes are TRBV12-5 and TRBJ1-3, with D hard to call. The germline V gene has CDR1 LGHNT and CDR2 FRNRAP. With 0 bases removed from V and 0 bases from J, the gap between germline ends came to 18 bases. The length of the CDR3 is 19 residues. The CDR3 region is CASGLVSGGLDPSGNTIYF. Written as DNA, the CDR3 is TGTGCTAGTGGTTTGGTATCAGGAGGTTTGGACCCCTCTGGAAACACCATATATTTT.

The gene calls are TRBV6-1 and TRBJ2-1; no clear D gene. V was clipped by 7 bases and J by 2 bases, with 15 bases between them. The CDR3 is 15 amino acids. The V gene's germline CDR1 is MNHNS and CDR2 SASEGT. The DNA for the CDR3 is TGTGCCAGCACAGAGACACCATTGACCTACAATGAGCAGTTCTTC. Translating gives CASTETPLTYNEQFF.

This clone was seen a few times. V usage is TRBV2 and J usage is TRBJ2-7, with 9 bases matching TRBD1. The CDR3 has 17 residues. V gave up 1 base and J gave up 3 bases; unmatched junction bases: 10. The germline CDR1 and CDR2 sequences are SNHLY and FYNNEI. The CDR3 sequence: CASSEGPQGANDYEQYF. CDR3 nucleotide sequence: TGTGCCAGCAGTGAAGGGCCACAGGGGGCGAATGACTACGAGCAGTACTTC.

The genes are TRBV9 and TRBJ1-2; 9 nucleotides match TRBD1. The germline V gene encodes CDR1 SGDLS and CDR2 YYNGEE. This CDR3 contains 12 residues. Germline trimming cut 4 bases from V and 8 bases from J; bases unmatched to any gene: 3. CDR3 nucleotide sequence: TGTGCCAGCAGCCGACAGGGGGGCGGCTACACCTTC. It is translated as CASSRQGGGYTF.

This clone was counted only a few times. This rearrangement joins TRBV4-2 to TRBJ2-1, with TRBD2 matching over 10 bases. V dropped 1 base and J dropped 7; count of bases not matched to a gene: 10. This CDR3 comprises 17 residues. Germline assignment: CDR1 LGHNA and CDR2 YNFKEQ. CDR3 in amino acids: CASSQVQRGGGTNEQFF. The CDR3 DNA sequence: TGTGCCAGCAGCCAAGTTCAGCGGGGGGGCGGTACGAATGAGCAGTTCTTC.

The V and J genes are TRBV30 and TRBJ1-2; a possible D gene is TRBD1 (6 bases). Germline V CDR1 and CDR2: GTSNPN, SVGIG (reference sequence). Trimming stripped 0 bases from V and 1 base from J, with 9 bases between. CDR3 length: 14 residues. The CDR3 nucleotides read TGTGCCTGGAGTGTACAGGGCGATAACTATGGCTACACCTTC. It codes for CAWSVQGDNYGYTF.

The chain has TRBV7-2 and TRBJ2-4; 12 nucleotides agree with TRBD2. In germline, CDR1 is SGHTA, CDR2 FQGNSA. J gave up 6 bases and V 6 bases, and 6 bases lay outside the gene matches. This CDR3 contains 15 residues. In DNA, the CDR3 is TGTGCCAGCAGATTCCGGACTAGCGGGGCAAACATTCAGTACTTC. Its protein product is CASRFRTSGANIQYF.

V is TRBV7-6 and J is TRBJ1-1; no clear D gene. The V gene lost 6 bases and the J gene lost 0 bases, with 8 bases spanning the gap. The germline V gene encodes CDR1 SGHVS and CDR2 FNYEAQ. The CDR3 spans 13 residues. CDR3 in amino acids: CASSSGLNTEAFF. The CDR3 DNA reads TGTGCCAGCAGTTCCGGGTTGAACACTGAAGCTTTCTTT.

V is TRBV11-1 and J is TRBJ1-1; D is ambiguous. This CDR3 has 13 amino acids. The germline V gene has CDR1 SGHAT and CDR2 FQDESV (reference sequence). Between the trimmed V and J ends, which lost 4 bases and 3 bases, there was a span of 9 bases. The CDR3 DNA follows: TGTGCCAGCAGCTCGCAGTTCGACACTGAAGCTTTCTTT. This translates into CASSSQFDTEAFF.

A few counts support this clone. This chain connects TRBV5-1 to TRBJ1-6, with 9 bases matching TRBD1. V lost 3 bases to trimming and J lost 5 bases; unmatched junction nucleotides: 3. CDR1 and CDR2 (germline): SGHRS, YFSETQ. CDR3 length: 15 amino acids. The CDR3, as DNA: TGCGCCAGCAGCTACCGGGACAGGGATAATTCACCCCTCCACTTT. Its protein product is CASSYRDRDNSPLHF.